The 30 T cell receptor beta chains reported below all come from one sample, sequenced in a study of T cells expressing NK-cell markers. TCRdb reprocessed the 5' RACE reads and stores each CDR3 protein as one record, lacking DNA. This table holds a few hundred thousand distinct CDR3 sequences. The sequenced sample consisted of blood T cells: a sorted CD56 or NKG2C T cell subset, CD4+ or CD8+ T cells, or bulk PBMC T cells (not recorded which). The receptors were gathered from a woman between 50 and 59 years old in good health.

This chain connects TRBV5-1 to TRBJ1-2; TCRdb calls TRBD1, which cannot be checked without DNA. Germline CDR1 and CDR2: SGHRS and YFSETQ. This CDR3 comprises 14 residues. CDR3 loop: CASRPSQEYYGYTF. The whole variable domain, remainder taken from reference TRBV5-1 and TRBJ1-2, is KAGVTQTPRYLIKTRGQQVTLSCSPISGHRSVSWYQQTPGQGLQFLFEYFSETQRNKGNFPGRFSGRQFSNSRSEMNVSTLELGDSALYLCASRPSQEYYGYTFGSGTRLTVV.

The V gene is TRBV3-1, the J gene TRBJ1-6; TCRdb designates TRBD1, a call that cannot be tested without DNA. CDR1 is LGHDT and CDR2 is YNNKEL in the germline V gene (reference sequence). The CDR3 sequence is 15 residues long. The CDR3 loop reads CASSQGGEGNSPLHF.

This chain uses TRBV27 with TRBJ1-2; TCRdb selects TRBD1, and the lack of DNA leaves this call unchecked. CDR1 MNHEY and CDR2 SMNVEV come from the germline V gene (reference sequence). The CDR3 is 16 residues long. CDR3 in amino acids: CASSRNRDRDYYGYTF.

V is TRBV12-3 or TRBV12-4 and J is TRBJ2-3; as DNA is missing, the TRBD2 call by TCRdb cannot be tested. CDR3 size: 20 residues. The CDR3: CASSVSRRGLASFRTDTQYF.

The chain has TRBV20-1 and TRBJ2-1; TCRdb names TRBD1, which stays unverified in the absence of DNA. Germline V gives CDR1 DFQATT, CDR2 SNEGSKA (reference sequence). The CDR3 is 14 residues long. This CDR3 is CSASRGSGYNEQFF.

The chain has TRBV5-1 and TRBJ2-1; TCRdb returns TRBD1, unconfirmable since there is no DNA. The V gene's germline CDR1 is SGHRS and CDR2 YFSETQ. The CDR3 has 16 amino acids. The CDR3: CASSLRGVAAGNEQFF.

The chain recombines TRBV2 with TRBJ1-4; checking the TCRdb D call of TRBD1 is not possible without DNA. Germline CDR1 is SNHLY and CDR2 is FYNNEI. CDR3 length: 16 amino acids. This CDR3 is CASRYRDRGEGEKLFF. The complete variable domain, with remaining parts taken from reference TRBV2 and TRBJ1-4, reads EPEVTQTPSHQVTQMGQEVILRCVPISNHLYFYWYRQILGQKVEFLVSFYNNEISEKSEIFDDQFSVERPDGSNFTLKIRSTKLEDSAMYFCASRYRDRGEGEKLFFGSGTQLSVL.

V usage is TRBV27 and J usage is TRBJ2-3; without DNA, the TCRdb call of TRBD1 cannot be checked. The CDR3 consists of 14 residues. Germline V gene sequence: CDR1 MNHEY, CDR2 SMNVEV (reference sequence). CDR3: CATGDRGSTDTQYF.

The chain joins TRBV6-1 to TRBJ1-6; no DNA is available, so the TRBD1 call from TCRdb remains unchecked. The CDR3 contains 14 residues. Germline values: CDR1 MNHNS, CDR2 SASEGT. The CDR3 is CASMRDRDNSPLHF.

This sequence joins TRBV12-3 or TRBV12-4 and TRBJ1-2; TCRdb's D gene call, TRBD1, goes unchecked for lack of DNA. There are 15 residues in the CDR3. The chain's CDR3 is CAIRRSGARNYGYTF.

The V call is TRBV28, the J call TRBJ2-7; absent DNA, TCRdb's TRBD1 call cannot be checked. The CDR3 contains 14 residues. CDR1 and CDR2 (germline): MDHEN, SYDVKM. CDR3 sequence reads: CASSFVDTSYEQYF.

V usage is TRBV6-6 and J usage is TRBJ2-2. From germline, CDR1 is MNHNY and CDR2 SVGAGI (reference sequence). The CDR3 spans 13 residues. The CDR3 here is CASSYLQAGELFF.

The J gene is TRBJ2-5, the V gene TRBV5-1; TCRdb's D gene call, TRBD2, goes unchecked for lack of DNA. Germline V lookup: CDR1 SGHRS, CDR2 YFSETQ. CDR3 size: 14 residues. The CDR3: CASAKDGGKETQYF.

The chain carries TRBV24-1 and TRBJ2-1; the TCRdb D gene call, TRBD1, has no DNA to confirm it. There are 14 residues in the CDR3. CDR1 is KGHDR and CDR2 is SFDVKD in the germline V gene. The chain's CDR3 is CATSEARAYNEQFF.

The V and J genes are TRBV7-8 and TRBJ2-3; lacking DNA, the TRBD1 call made by TCRdb goes unchecked. Per the germline V gene, CDR1 is SGHVS and CDR2 is FQNEAQ. The CDR3 contains 15 residues. The CDR3: CASSPRPVSTDTQYF.

This chain connects TRBV6-2 or TRBV6-3 to TRBJ2-7. Germline lookup yields CDR1 MNHEY and CDR2 SVGEGT. The CDR3 length is 12 residues. This CDR3 is CASSRQAYEQYF.

The chain couples TRBV11-2 to TRBJ2-2; checking the TCRdb D call of TRBD1 is not possible without DNA. Germline loops: CDR1 SGHAT, CDR2 FQNNGV. CDR3 length: 14 residues. Here the CDR3 reads CASRNRGYTGELFF.

The J gene is TRBJ2-1, the V gene TRBV3-1; TCRdb names TRBD1, which stays unverified in the absence of DNA. Germline CDR1 LGHDT, CDR2 YNNKEL (reference sequence). The CDR3 has 16 residues. The CDR3 sequence is CASSQAQGGVSNEQFF.

The V call is TRBV20-1, the J call TRBJ1-5. CDR1 DFQATT and CDR2 SNEGSKA come from the germline V gene (reference sequence). This CDR3 has 14 amino acids. CDR3 loop: CSASQQGGRQPQHF.

The V gene is TRBV29-1, the J gene TRBJ2-3; the D gene TCRdb calls, TRBD2, cannot be checked with no DNA. The germline CDR1 and CDR2 sequences are SQVTM and ANQGSEA. This CDR3 has 15 amino acids. The CDR3 spells CSVESLAASTDTQYF.

The chain recombines TRBV5-1 with TRBJ2-2; absent DNA, TCRdb's TRBD1 call cannot be checked. The CDR3 totals 17 residues. The germline V gene has CDR1 SGHRS and CDR2 YFSETQ. CDR3 protein: CASSAAQGGGPTGELFF.

The chain joins TRBV5-1 to TRBJ1-5; TCRdb designates TRBD1, a call that cannot be tested without DNA. Germline loops: CDR1 SGHRS, CDR2 YFSETQ. The CDR3 consists of 14 residues. CDR3 region: CASSRTGANQPQHF.

The chain employs TRBV7-9 and TRBJ2-3; TCRdb proposes TRBD1, but this gene call is untestable without DNA. Per germline, CDR1 SEHNR and CDR2 FQNEAQ (reference sequence). This CDR3 is 16 amino acids long. The CDR3 sequence is CASSFPDGGMTDTQYF.

The chain employs TRBV4-1 and TRBJ2-1; the D call from TCRdb, TRBD1, cannot be confirmed without DNA. The CDR3 is 16 residues long. Per germline, CDR1 MGHRA and CDR2 YSYEKL. The chain's CDR3 is CASSRQTGEVYNEQFF.

V usage is TRBV12-3 or TRBV12-4 and J usage is TRBJ2-1. The length of the CDR3 is 16 residues. CDR3 loop: CASTFITWEGNNEQFF.

The chain uses TRBV29-1 and TRBJ2-5. Germline CDR1 SQVTM, CDR2 ANQGSEA. The CDR3 covers 12 residues. CDR3 sequence: CSVARAGETQYF.

The CDR3 here is CASSPPTSVRDTQYF. This chain connects TRBV18 to TRBJ2-3; TCRdb reports TRBD2, a call that lacks DNA to check it against. Germline values: CDR1 KGHSH, CDR2 LQKENI. There are 15 residues in the CDR3.

The genes are TRBV11-2 and TRBJ1-1; TCRdb's assignment of TRBD1 cannot be checked, as there is no DNA. This CDR3 comprises 15 residues. Germline V lookup: CDR1 SGHAT, CDR2 FQNNGV. CDR3 residues: CASSPRGAVNTEAFF. The variable domain in full, with the rest retrieved from reference TRBV11-2 and TRBJ1-1, is EAGVAQSPRYKIIEKRQSVAFWCNPISGHATLYWYQQILGQGPKLLIQFQNNGVVDDSQLPKDRFSAERLKGVDSTLKIQPAKLEDSAVYLCASSPRGAVNTEAFFGQGTRLTVV.

The chain has TRBV12-3 or TRBV12-4 and TRBJ2-1; TCRdb reports TRBD2, a call that lacks DNA to check it against. The CDR3 loop spans 11 amino acids. CDR3 loop: CASSLMGGRFF.

This chain joins TRBV9 and TRBJ2-5; the TRBD1 assignment by TCRdb is unverifiable without DNA. The V gene's germline CDR1 is SGDLS and CDR2 YYNGEE. CDR3 length equals 14 residues. CDR3 amino acids: CASSTRPVAETQYF.